The rows below give T cell receptor beta chains drawn from one sample of a study of T cells in Graves' hyperthyroidism and ophthalmopathy. TCRdb redid the calling of the multiplex PCR reads with MiXCR, one entry per CDR3 protein. Of hundreds of thousands of distinct CDR3 sequences listed, 20% to 25% are singletons. The sample taken for sequencing was blood. Source of these receptors: a man between 45 and 60 years old with Graves' hyperthyroidism. CDR3s include the opening cysteine and the closing phenylalanine or tryptophan. A D gene is named only where the DNA matches it firmly. The listing skips clone size in some rows; elsewhere it reads once, few, many or a size class.

TRBV4-1	TRBJ2-5	NA	NA	CASSPREDSSLLYQYF	TGCGCCAGCAGCCCTAGGGAGGACTCTTCCCTCCTATACCAGTACTTC
TRBV30	TRBJ2-7	TRBD2	many	CAWSVGGSSYEQYF	TGTGCCTGGAGTGTCGGGGGGAGCTCCTACGAGCAGTACTTC
TRBV6-5	TRBJ2-1	TRBD2	NA	CASSYKGLAGDFYNEQFF	TGTGCCAGCAGTTACAAGGGACTAGCGGGAGATTTTTACAATGAGCAGTTCTTC
TRBV29-1	TRBJ2-3	NA	NA	CSVTQGTVTDTQYF	TGCAGCGTTACCCAGGGGACTGTCACAGATACGCAGTATTTT
TRBV2	TRBJ1-5	NA	NA	CASSEEGRQPQHF	TGTGCCAGCAGTGAAGAAGGGCGGCAGCCCCAGCATTTT
TRBV12-5	TRBJ2-1	TRBD2	NA	CASGPGLAEYNEQFF	TGTGCTAGTGGTCCGGGACTAGCGGAATACAATGAGCAGTTCTTC
TRBV2	TRBJ2-1	TRBD1	many	CASSEVIDRGDEQFF	TGTGCCAGCAGTGAAGTGATCGACAGGGGCGATGAGCAGTTCTTC
TRBV2	TRBJ2-1	TRBD2	NA	CASGRTSGSRYEQFF	TGTGCCAGCGGCCGGACTAGCGGGAGTAGGTATGAGCAGTTCTTC
TRBV7-2	TRBJ2-7	NA	once	CASSLAAGREQYF	TGTGCCAGCAGCTTAGCGGCGGGACGCGAGCAGTACTTC
TRBV2	TRBJ1-2	NA	NA	CASSEGGASYGYTF	TGTGCCAGCAGTGAAGGGGGCGCGAGCTATGGCTACACCTTC
TRBV4-1	TRBJ2-7	NA	NA	CASSQGRGISYEQYF	TGCGCCAGCAGCCAAGGGAGGGGAATCTCCTACGAGCAGTACTTC
TRBV2	TRBJ2-3	NA	many	CASSAEGGSADTQYF	TGTGCCAGCAGTGCTGAGGGGGGATCGGCAGATACGCAGTATTTT
TRBV20-1	TRBJ1-5	TRBD1	NA	CSARGRHRGGAGQPQHF	TGCAGTGCTAGAGGAAGGCACAGGGGGGGAGCAGGTCAGCCCCAGCATTTT
TRBV7-3	TRBJ2-1	TRBD2	many	CASSSQAGGVDEQFF	TGTGCCAGCAGCTCCCAAGCGGGAGGTGTGGATGAGCAGTTCTTC
TRBV5-1	TRBJ1-2	NA	NA	CASSLAPDYGYTF	TGCGCCAGCAGCTTGGCCCCAGACTATGGCTACACCTTC
TRBV29-1	TRBJ1-2	NA	NA	CSVEDGADYTF	TGCAGCGTTGAAGATGGGGCTGACTACACCTTC
TRBV28	TRBJ2-1	TRBD2	many	CASSLAGLAAEQFF	TGTGCCAGCAGTCTCGCGGGACTAGCAGCTGAGCAGTTCTTC
TRBV12-3/TRBV12-4	TRBJ1-1	NA	few	CASSRTWGRDLNTEAFF	TGTGCCAGCAGCCGAACGTGGGGGAGGGACTTGAACACTGAAGCTTTCTTT
TRBV12-3/TRBV12-4	TRBJ2-2	TRBD2	NA	CASSLLAGRAGELFF	TGTGCCAGCAGTTTACTAGCGGGACGGGCCGGGGAGCTGTTTTTT
TRBV25-1	TRBJ2-1	NA	few	CASSEEREQFF	TGTGCCAGCAGTGAAGAGAGAGAGCAGTTCTTC
TRBV6-1	TRBJ2-3	NA	few	CASSNTGLDTQYF	TGTGCCAGCAGTAACACAGGGTTAGATACGCAGTATTTT
TRBV29-1	TRBJ1-1	TRBD1	few	CSVSWTGEAEAFF	TGCAGCGTTAGTTGGACAGGAGAAGCTGAAGCTTTCTTT
TRBV9	TRBJ1-3	NA	NA	CASSVVGSSGNTIYF	TGTGCCAGCAGCGTAGTCGGGAGCTCTGGAAACACCATATATTTT
TRBV6-5	TRBJ2-5	NA	NA	CASSYFGGREETQYF	TGTGCCAGCAGTTACTTTGGAGGAAGAGAAGAGACCCAGTACTTC
TRBV11-2	TRBJ1-2	NA	few	CASSLENYGYTF	TGTGCCAGCAGCTTGGAGAACTATGGCTACACCTTC
TRBV5-1	TRBJ2-5	TRBD1	NA	CASSPGQGRGSETQYF	TGCGCCAGCAGCCCCGGACAGGGGAGAGGGTCGGAGACCCAGTACTTC
TRBV28	TRBJ2-7	TRBD1	many	CASSATGAYEQYF	TGTGCCAGCAGTGCGACAGGGGCCTACGAGCAGTACTTC
TRBV7-2	TRBJ2-3	TRBD1	few	CASNRQGMGTDTQYF	TGTGCCAGCAACCGACAGGGTATGGGCACAGATACGCAGTATTTT
TRBV7-2	TRBJ1-6	NA	NA	CASSLPPGHRSSYNSPLHF	TGTGCCAGCAGCTTACCTCCTGGACACCGAAGCTCCTATAATTCACCCCTCCACTTT
TRBV18	TRBJ2-1	NA	NA	CASSPEGAYNEQFF	TGTGCCAGCTCACCGGAGGGGGCCTACAATGAGCAGTTCTTC
TRBV19	TRBJ1-2	TRBD1	NA	CASSIGGTDHGYTF	TGTGCCAGTAGTATAGGAGGGACAGACCATGGCTACACCTTC
TRBV27	TRBJ2-1	NA	many	CASSLYLKLANNEQFF	TGTGCCAGCAGTTTATATTTAAAACTAGCTAACAATGAGCAGTTCTTC
TRBV24-1	TRBJ2-5	TRBD1	many	CATSPDRGETQYF	TGTGCCACCTCGCCGGACAGGGGAGAGACCCAGTACTTC
TRBV12-5	TRBJ2-3	NA	few	CASGLIVSDTQYF	TGTGCTAGTGGTTTGATCGTTTCGGATACGCAGTATTTT
TRBV6-1	TRBJ2-7	TRBD2	NA	CASRERGTSGSFNEQYF	TGTGCCAGCAGGGAACGGGGGACTAGCGGGAGCTTCAACGAGCAGTACTTC
TRBV3-1	TRBJ1-5	TRBD1	NA	CASSQAPGGQGNQPQHF	TGTGCCAGCAGCCAAGCCCCCGGGGGACAGGGAAATCAGCCCCAGCATTTT
TRBV27	TRBJ1-5	NA	NA	CASSATENYSNQPQHF	TGTGCCAGCAGTGCGACCGAGAACTATAGCAATCAGCCCCAGCATTTT
TRBV11-2	TRBJ2-7	NA	NA	CASSRGTDYEQYF	TGTGCCAGCAGCCGAGGGACTGACTACGAGCAGTACTTC
TRBV19	TRBJ2-1	NA	once	CASSNNRGGFSYEQFF	TGTGCCAGTAGCAATAACAGGGGGGGTTTCTCATATGAGCAGTTCTTC
TRBV29-1	TRBJ1-2	NA	once	CSVSSAANYGYTF	TGCAGCGTGAGTTCGGCGGCTAACTATGGCTACACCTTC
TRBV6-9	TRBJ1-2	NA	few	CASSYVSPTTGMSYGYTF	TGTGCCAGCAGTTATGTATCCCCAACGACAGGAATGTCCTATGGCTACACCTTC
TRBV6-5	TRBJ2-5	NA	NA	CASSYLGEETQYF	TGTGCCAGCAGTTACTTAGGGGAAGAGACCCAGTACTTC
TRBV24-1	TRBJ2-1	TRBD2	NA	CATSDPSGRASYNEQFF	TGTGCCACCAGTGACCCAAGCGGGAGGGCCTCCTACAATGAGCAGTTCTTC
TRBV29-1	TRBJ2-3	NA	few	CSVAETDTQYF	TGCAGCGTTGCAGAGACAGATACGCAGTATTTT
TRBV6-1	TRBJ2-1	NA	NA	CASSEDRATYNEQFF	TGTGCCAGCAGTGAAGACAGGGCTACCTACAATGAGCAGTTCTTC
TRBV7-7	TRBJ2-4	NA	NA	CASSLGPRATAVAKNIQYF	TGTGCTAGCAGCTTAGGCCCTAGAGCCACAGCCGTAGCCAAAAACATTCAGTACTTC
TRBV7-9	TRBJ2-3	NA	many	CASRSTDSSTDTQYF	TGTGCCAGCAGGTCGACAGATTCTAGCACAGATACGCAGTATTTT
TRBV13	TRBJ2-5	TRBD2	NA	CASSSRLAGRHETQYF	TGTGCCAGCAGCTCCCGACTAGCGGGACGACACGAGACCCAGTACTTC
TRBV20-1	TRBJ2-2	NA	NA	CSARDTTGELFF	TGCAGTGCTAGAGATACCACCGGGGAGCTGTTTTTT
TRBV5-1	TRBJ2-3	NA	few	CASSLESAGASTDTQYF	TGCGCCAGCAGCTTGGAATCCGCGGGTGCTAGCACAGATACGCAGTATTTT
TRBV29-1	TRBJ2-7	TRBD2	few	CSVEGRGSYEQYF	TGCAGCGTTGAAGGTCGCGGGAGCTACGAGCAGTACTTC
TRBV7-3	TRBJ2-7	TRBD2	few	CASSLKASGSYELYF	TGTGCCAGCAGCTTAAAGGCTAGCGGCTCCTACGAGCTGTACTTC
TRBV18	TRBJ1-6	TRBD1	NA	CASSARQGPNSPLHF	TGTGCCAGCTCAGCTCGACAGGGTCCTAATTCACCCCTCCACTTT
TRBV29-1	TRBJ1-2	NA	NA	CSVALIGGGYTF	TGCAGCGTTGCCCTGATTGGGGGTGGCTACACCTTC
TRBV19	TRBJ1-1	NA	NA	CASSPGTPNTEAFF	TGTGCCAGTAGTCCGGGGACACCCAACACTGAAGCTTTCTTT
TRBV19	TRBJ1-1	TRBD1	NA	CASSIEGTGGGTEAFF	TGTGCCAGTAGTATAGAGGGAACAGGGGGAGGAACTGAAGCTTTCTTT
TRBV19	TRBJ1-5	TRBD1	few	CASRTGNQPQHF	TGTGCCAGTAGGACAGGGAATCAGCCCCAGCATTTT